This TCR beta chain was sequenced during a study of blood T cells in healthy people across ages. PCR was performed a second time for about 6 to 12 cycles using a sample-barcoded 5' primer and a J-beta primer mix. TCRdb reprocessed the 5' RACE reads with MiXCR, giving one entry per CDR3 protein. The table lists 500,000 to 550,000 distinct CDR3 sequences, about 25% of them singletons. The germline gives CDR1 SGHRS, CDR2 YFSETQ. This CDR3 comprises 15 residues. These data are also associated with another study on T cells of mothers and their children.

The TCR sequence derives from a boy younger than 18 in good health. This chain joins TRBV5-1 and TRBJ2-5; D call uncertain. TRBJ2-1 explains the end of the DNA better; the J call may be wrong. The sequenced material came from blood. The DNA for the CDR3 is TGCGCCAGCAGCTATTCTCCGGGTTCCTCTTGGGGGCAGTTCTTC. It specifies CASSYSPGSSWGQFF.